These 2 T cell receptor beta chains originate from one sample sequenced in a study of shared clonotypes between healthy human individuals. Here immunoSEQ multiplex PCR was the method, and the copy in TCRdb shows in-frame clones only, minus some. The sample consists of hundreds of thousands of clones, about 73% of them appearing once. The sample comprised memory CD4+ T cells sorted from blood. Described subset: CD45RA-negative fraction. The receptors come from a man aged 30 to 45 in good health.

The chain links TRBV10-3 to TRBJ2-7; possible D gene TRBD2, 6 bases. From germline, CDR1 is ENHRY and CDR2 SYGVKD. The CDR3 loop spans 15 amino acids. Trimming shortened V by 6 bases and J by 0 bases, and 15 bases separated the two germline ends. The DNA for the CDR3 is TGTGCCATCAGGACGGACCGGGGGTCCTCCTACGAGCAGTACTTC. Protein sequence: CAIRTDRGSSYEQYF.

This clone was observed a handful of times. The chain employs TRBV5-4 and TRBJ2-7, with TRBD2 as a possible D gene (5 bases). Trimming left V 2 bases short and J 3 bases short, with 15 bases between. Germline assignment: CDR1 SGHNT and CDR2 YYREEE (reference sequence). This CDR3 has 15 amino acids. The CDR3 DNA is TGTGCCAGCAGCTTTGGTTCGCGGGCCGACTACGAGCAGTACTTC. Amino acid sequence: CASSFGSRADYEQYF.